These 11 T cell receptor beta chains were sequenced from one sample in a study of monozygotic twins with inflammatory bowel disease. TCRdb re-called the 5' RACE reads; one entry per CDR3 protein, DNA not given. The listing contains some 89,000 distinct CDR3 sequences. The material sequenced was blood. These receptors originate from a human donor with ulcerative colitis or Crohn's disease, or a healthy co-twin of an affected twin (not recorded which).

The V gene is TRBV6-5, the J gene TRBJ2-1; TCRdb selects TRBD1, and the lack of DNA leaves this call unchecked. The CDR3 contains 14 residues. Germline V gene sequence: CDR1 MNHEY, CDR2 SVGAGI. CDR3 amino acids: CASSYYRGAREQFF.

The CDR3 loop reads CSAGIGTGWEETQYF. V gene TRBV20-1 combines with J gene TRBJ2-5; TCRdb proposes TRBD1, but this gene call is untestable without DNA. This CDR3 contains 15 residues. From germline, CDR1 is DFQATT and CDR2 SNEGSKA (reference sequence).

The CDR3: CASRGGGGYTGELFF. The chain employs TRBV7-2 and TRBJ2-2; as DNA is missing, the TRBD1 call by TCRdb cannot be tested. Germline V gene sequence: CDR1 SGHTA, CDR2 FQGNSA. CDR3 length equals 15 residues.

The chain has TRBV18 and TRBJ1-2; lacking DNA, the TRBD1 call made by TCRdb goes unchecked. The germline gives CDR1 KGHSH, CDR2 LQKENI. CDR3 size: 14 residues. The CDR3 here is CASSPGQTFYGYTF.

The chain uses TRBV6-6 and TRBJ2-7. The germline V gene has CDR1 MNHNY and CDR2 SVGAGI (reference sequence). CDR3 size: 13 residues. The CDR3 loop is CASSTGLTYEQYF.

This chain joins TRBV19 and TRBJ1-5; TCRdb calls TRBD1, which cannot be checked without DNA. This CDR3 is built from 13 residues. Germline V gene sequence: CDR1 LNHDA, CDR2 SQIVND (reference sequence). This CDR3 is CASQGQQNQPQHF. Looking up the rest from reference TRBV19 and TRBJ1-5 gives the full variable domain: DGGITQSPKYLFRKEGQNVTLSCEQNLNHDAMYWYRQDPGQGLRLIYYSQIVNDFQKGDIAEGYSVSREKKESFPLTVTSAQKNPTAFYLCASQGQQNQPQHFGDGTRLSIL.

The CDR3 loop reads CASSQDASGTGELFF. The J gene is TRBJ2-2, the V gene TRBV3-1; no DNA is available, so the TRBD2 call from TCRdb remains unchecked. This CDR3 is built from 15 residues. The germline CDR1 and CDR2 sequences are LGHDT and YNNKEL (reference sequence). Combining the CDR3 with reference TRBV3-1 and TRBJ2-2 gives the whole variable domain DTAVSQTPKYLVTQMGNDKSIKCEQNLGHDTMYWYKQDSKKFLKIMFSYNNKELIINETVPNRFSPKSPDKAHLNLHINSLELGDSAVYFCASSQDASGTGELFFGEGSRLTVL.

This chain joins TRBV7-6 and TRBJ1-1; TCRdb gives TRBD1 as the D gene, but with no DNA this cannot be confirmed. From germline, CDR1 is SGHVS and CDR2 FNYEAQ. The CDR3 has 18 amino acids. This CDR3 is CASSLAPGQGAPRTEAFF.

This chain links TRBV15 with TRBJ2-1; without DNA, the TCRdb call of TRBD2 cannot be checked. The CDR3 has 15 amino acids. Germline CDR1 LNHNV, CDR2 YYDKDF (reference sequence). CDR3 in amino acids: CATSRTTSGGNEQFF.

The chain is built from TRBV20-1 and TRBJ2-1; there is no DNA to check the TCRdb D call of TRBD1. Germline V CDR1 and CDR2: DFQATT, SNEGSKA (reference sequence). The CDR3 consists of 14 residues. The CDR3: CSAEGGSFYNEQFF.

The V and J genes are TRBV10-3 and TRBJ2-2; TCRdb's assignment of TRBD1 cannot be checked, as there is no DNA. Germline lookup yields CDR1 ENHRY and CDR2 SYGVKD. The CDR3 sequence is 16 residues long. The CDR3 loop is CAISEPEGGGSGELFF.